This paragraph covers one T cell receptor beta chain sequence. Its antigen is unidentified. Sequencing was performed with immunoSEQ multiplex PCR; in TCRdb, only in-frame clones are kept and a portion is missing. This sample has about 94,000 clones, with 85% found just once. These data are taken from a study of T cell responses to AZD1222 COVID-19 vaccine. Study conclusions and caveats: At 160-218 and 743-854, vaccine-associated CD4 TCRs were dominant, and they spanned spike. Seropositive AZD1222 recipients at baseline numbered only five or six. Most donors were white British, females outnumbered males, and clonal diversity was possibly underestimated.

The length of the CDR3 is 12 residues. Germline V gives CDR1 SNHLY, CDR2 FYNNEI. The ends lost 10 bases at V and 5 bases at J; junction bases unmatched: 5. The chain recombines TRBV2 with TRBJ2-5; 9 bases fit TRBD1. Here the sequenced sample was peripheral blood, taken 28 days after the second AZD1222 dose. The receptor was isolated from an adult who received the AZD1222 COVID-19 vaccine. CDR3 bases: TGTGCCAAGGGACAGGGCTGGGAGACCCAGTACTTC. Its protein product is CAKGQGWETQYF.